One and the same sample provided the 28 T cell receptor beta chains below, sequenced in a study of beta chain features in type 1 diabetes. Sequenced material consisted of expressed TCRB transcripts (all of the isolated RNA was reverse transcribed). The table came from immunoSEQ multiplex PCR; TCRdb's copy has only in-frame clones and leaves some out. Of 20,000 to 25,000 clones in the sample, 60% to 75% are singletons; the top ten hold over 2%. The sequenced sample was Tregs from blood. These receptors were taken from a woman aged 40 to 50 in good health.

The chain is built from TRBV6-1 and TRBJ1-4, with D possibly being TRBD1 (6 bases). Per germline, CDR1 MNHNS and CDR2 SASEGT. V was clipped by 3 bases and J by 12 bases, with 14 bases between them. The CDR3 has 13 amino acids. CDR3 in amino acids: CASSDILGGQLFF. The CDR3 bases are TGTGCCAGCAGTGATATCTTGGGGGGGCAACTGTTTTTT.

This sequence joins TRBV6-1 and TRBJ2-6, with D unclear. Between the trimmed V and J ends, which lost 8 bases and 0 bases, there was a span of 8 bases. The germline V gene encodes CDR1 MNHNS and CDR2 SASEGT. This CDR3 is built from 14 residues. The CDR3 here is CASLLISGANVLTF. CDR3 coding DNA: TGTGCCAGCCTCCTAATCTCTGGGGCCAACGTCCTGACTTTC.

Here the CDR3 reads CASSRQGSLYEQYF. The CDR3 bases are TGTGCCAGCAGCCGACAGGGAAGTCTATACGAGCAGTACTTC. The chain is built from TRBV5-5 and TRBJ2-5, with 7 bases fitting TRBD1. Judging by the DNA end, TRBJ2-7 fits better; the J call may be wrong. This CDR3 has 14 amino acids. Germline CDR1 SGHKS, CDR2 YYEKEE (reference sequence).

The genes are TRBV7-9 and TRBJ1-3, with D possibly matching TRBD1 (5 bases). Germline-derived CDR1 and CDR2 are SEHNR and FQNEAQ (reference sequence). This CDR3 contains 16 residues. The ends were cut back, 3 bases at V and 0 bases at J, with 12 bases in the middle. The CDR3 region has the DNA TGTGCCAGCAGCTTCAGACAGATAAGCTCTGGAAACACCATATATTTT. Translated: CASSFRQISSGNTIYF.

The V gene is TRBV5-1, the J gene TRBJ2-4, with TRBD1 matching 8 bases. V trimming: 0 bases; J trimming: 5 bases; junction bases outside the gene matches: 13. Looked up from germline, CDR1 is SGHRS and CDR2 is YFSETQ. The length of the CDR3 is 18 residues. Written as DNA, the CDR3 is TGCGCCAGCAGCTTGGGGACCCGTTCAGGGGGCTTAGAAAACATTCAGTACTTC. The encoded protein is CASSLGTRSGGLENIQYF.

This rearrangement joins TRBV19 to TRBJ1-5, with D hard to call. The germline V gene encodes CDR1 LNHDA and CDR2 SQIVND (reference sequence). The CDR3 sequence is 12 residues long. With 6 bases removed from V and 7 bases from J, the gap between germline ends came to 10 bases. CDR3 residues: CASRGAVQPQHF. The CDR3 DNA reads as TGTGCCAGTAGAGGTGCGGTACAGCCCCAGCATTTT.

This rearrangement joins TRBV18 to TRBJ1-6; D gene uncertain. The germline V gene has CDR1 KGHSH and CDR2 LQKENI. Trimming shortened V by 2 bases and J by 2 bases, and 19 bases separated the two germline ends. The CDR3 spans 19 residues. CDR3 DNA sequence: TGTGCCAGCTCACCATCGGGATACGGAGGTCGCACCTATAATTCACCCCTCCACTTT. Its protein product is CASSPSGYGGRTYNSPLHF.

This rearrangement joins TRBV18 to TRBJ1-1; TRBD1 agrees at 7 bases. Germline CDR1 reads KGHSH; CDR2 reads LQKENI. With 5 bases clipped from V and 3 bases from J, the junction kept 9 bases outside the gene matches. The CDR3 contains 15 residues. DNA for the CDR3: TGTGCCAGCTCAGATACTACAGGGGTTTACACTGAAGCTTTCTTT. It translates to CASSDTTGVYTEAFF.

This clone was seen a few times. This chain links TRBV19 with TRBJ1-2, with TRBD1 matching over 8 bases. V gave up 5 bases and J gave up 5 bases; unmatched junction bases: 13. The CDR3 contains 16 residues. In germline, CDR1 is LNHDA, CDR2 SQIVND (reference sequence). The CDR3 nucleotides are TGTGCCAGTAGTCCCGAGGGGGGACAGGCCTGGTATGGCTACACCTTC. It is translated as CASSPEGGQAWYGYTF.

This chain connects TRBV10-3 to TRBJ2-1, with 12 nucleotides matching TRBD2. The CDR3 covers 17 residues. Germline assignment: CDR1 ENHRY and CDR2 SYGVKD. V lost 2 bases, J lost 7 bases, and 9 bases stayed unmatched. The DNA of the CDR3 is TGTGCCATCAGTGAGGGAGGACTAGCGGGGATCCCTAATGAGCAGTTCTTC. Its protein product is CAISEGGLAGIPNEQFF.

The chain combines TRBV7-2 with TRBJ2-1; possible D gene TRBD1, 5 bases. The length of the CDR3 is 15 residues. Germline CDR1 SGHTA, CDR2 FQGNSA. V lost 5 bases and J lost 3, with 14 bases in between. CDR3 nucleotide sequence: TGTGCCAGCAGCCCCCGTTGGGGCCTCTACAATGAGCAGTTCTTC. Protein sequence: CASSPRWGLYNEQFF.

This clone was seen a few times. The chain recombines TRBV29-1 with TRBJ2-5; a possible D gene is TRBD2 (5 bases). This CDR3 spans 17 amino acids. Germline-derived CDR1 and CDR2 are SQVTM and ANQGSEA. V was shortened by 0 bases and J by 2 bases, with 19 bases between the two germline ends. CDR3 DNA: TGCAGCGTTGAAGATCGTGGTCGCCCGGGGTCTCAAGAGACCCAGTACTTC. Its translation: CSVEDRGRPGSQETQYF. The whole variable domain, filled in from reference TRBV29-1 and TRBJ2-5, reads SAVISQKPSRDICQRGTSLTIQCQVDSQVTMMFWYRQQPGQSLTLIATANQGSEATYESGFVIDKFPISRPNLTFSTLTVSNMSPEDSSIYLCSVEDRGRPGSQETQYFGPGTRLLVL.

This CDR3 reads CASSLGQGVNTGELFF. In nucleotides, the CDR3 is TGTGCCAGCAGCCTTGGACAGGGGGTAAACACCGGGGAGCTGTTTTTT. This rearrangement joins TRBV11-2 to TRBJ2-2, with TRBD1 matching 10 bases. The germline V gene has CDR1 SGHAT and CDR2 FQNNGV. V lost 5 bases to trimming and J lost 2 bases; unmatched junction nucleotides: 5. The CDR3 runs 16 residues.

J is TRBJ2-1 and V is TRBV29-1; tentatively, D is TRBD2 (6 bases). The CDR3 totals 11 residues. The V gene lost 7 bases and the J gene lost 4 bases, with 8 bases spanning the gap. CDR1 and CDR2 from the germline V gene are SQVTM and ANQGSEA. CDR3 nucleotides: TGCAGCGGGGACTTATACAATGAGCAGTTCTTC. Protein: CSGDLYNEQFF.

The chain is built from TRBV5-1 and TRBJ2-3, with 7 bases aligning to TRBD2. This CDR3 has 17 amino acids. Trimming took 1 base from V and 2 from J; bases not matched to a gene: 10. Per the germline V gene, CDR1 is SGHRS and CDR2 is YFSETQ. The CDR3 region is CASSLSPSGSITDTQYF. The CDR3 region has the DNA TGCGCCAGCAGCTTGAGTCCTAGCGGCTCAATCACAGATACGCAGTATTTT.

This chain joins TRBV5-1 and TRBJ2-2, with TRBD1 matching over 8 bases. V lost 3 bases and J lost 5; bases outside the gene matches: 0. CDR1 is SGHRS and CDR2 is YFSETQ in the germline V gene. The CDR3 extends over 13 amino acids. The CDR3 coding sequence is TGCGCCAGCAGCTGGACAGGGACCGGGGAGCTGTTTTTT. Encoded protein: CASSWTGTGELFF.

This clone was counted only a few times. The CDR3 DNA sequence: TGCGCCAGCAGCTTGGAGGTGGAGAGAGATACGCAGTATTTT. This codes for CASSLEVERDTQYF. The chain combines TRBV5-1 with TRBJ2-3, with no clear D. The CDR3 sequence is 14 residues long. The V and J ends lost 0 bases and 5 bases respectively, with 10 bases between them. Germline lookup yields CDR1 SGHRS and CDR2 YFSETQ. The full variable domain, its missing parts supplied by reference TRBV5-1 and TRBJ2-3, is KAGVTQTPRYLIKTRGQQVTLSCSPISGHRSVSWYQQTPGQGLQFLFEYFSETQRNKGNFPGRFSGRQFSNSRSEMNVSTLELGDSALYLCASSLEVERDTQYFGPGTRLTVL.

This chain uses TRBV11-2 with TRBJ2-5, with 13 bases matching TRBD2. The last part of the DNA fits TRBJ2-7 better; the J call may be wrong. This CDR3 comprises 14 residues. The germline CDR1 and CDR2 sequences are SGHAT and FQNNGV. DNA of the CDR3: TGTGCCAGCGGACTAGCGGGGGCCGCCTACGAGCAGTACTTC. It is translated as CASGLAGAAYEQYF.

V is TRBV7-9 and J is TRBJ2-7; D is uncertain. The germline CDR1 and CDR2 sequences are SEHNR and FQNEAQ (reference sequence). Trimming pared 5 bases from V and 2 bases from J, leaving 10 bases between. The CDR3 has 13 amino acids. This CDR3 reads CASSIYDTYEQYF. For the CDR3, the DNA is TGTGCCAGCAGCATCTACGACACCTACGAGCAGTACTTC.

V is TRBV5-1 and J is TRBJ1-2; 7 bases are shared with TRBD1. The V and J ends lost 0 bases and 6 bases, in that order; junction bases with no gene match: 2. This CDR3 region has 13 residues. Per germline, CDR1 SGHRS and CDR2 YFSETQ. The DNA of the CDR3 is TGCGCCAGCAGCTTGGGAGGGGGCGATGGCTACACCTTC. This encodes CASSLGGGDGYTF.

J is TRBJ1-6 and V is TRBV6-1, with 12 bases matching TRBD1. J gave up 8 bases and V 1 base, and 9 bases lay outside the gene matches. CDR3 length: 18 amino acids. Germline V gives CDR1 MNHNS, CDR2 SASEGT. This chain's CDR3 is CASSEGLPGQGAHSPLHF. DNA of the CDR3: TGTGCCAGCAGTGAAGGGTTACCGGGACAGGGGGCTCATTCACCCCTCCACTTT.

The chain carries TRBV19 and TRBJ2-5; D is perhaps TRBD1 (6 bases). Germline V gene lookup returns CDR1 LNHDA and CDR2 SQIVND (reference sequence). The CDR3 loop spans 16 amino acids. Trimming pared 5 bases from V and 1 base from J, leaving 17 bases between. CDR3: CASSFGQFGAQETQYF. The CDR3 nucleotides read TGTGCCAGTAGTTTCGGACAGTTCGGGGCCCAAGAGACCCAGTACTTC.

This clone occurred a few times. V and J are TRBV2 and TRBJ2-6, with 9 bases matching TRBD1. Unmatched junction bases numbered 9, after V lost 9 bases and J lost 0 bases. Germline-derived CDR1 and CDR2 are SNHLY and FYNNEI. There are 17 residues in the CDR3. The CDR3 protein is CARRAGTGTSGANVLTF. CDR3 in DNA: TGTGCCAGGCGGGCCGGGACAGGGACCTCTGGGGCCAACGTCCTGACTTTC. Variable domain in full (rest from reference TRBV2 and TRBJ2-6): EPEVTQTPSHQVTQMGQEVILRCVPISNHLYFYWYRQILGQKVEFLVSFYNNEISEKSEIFDDQFSVERPDGSNFTLKIRSTKLEDSAMYFCARRAGTGTSGANVLTFGAGSRLTVL.

The V call is TRBV10-3, the J call TRBJ2-7, with TRBD1 matching over 12 bases. The CDR3 is 14 amino acids. Germline CDR1 and CDR2: ENHRY and SYGVKD. V lost 6 bases and J lost 7; bases outside the gene matches: 7. Written as DNA, the CDR3 is TGTGCCATCAGATCGGGACAGGGGGCGAAGGAGCAGTACTTC. Translating it yields CAIRSGQGAKEQYF.

This clone was seen once. The chain combines TRBV7-9 with TRBJ1-4; TRBD1 agrees at 8 bases. CDR3 size: 15 residues. Germline V gene lookup returns CDR1 SEHNR and CDR2 FQNEAQ (reference sequence). Trimming cost V 5 bases and J 3 bases; bases outside gene matches: 5. CDR3 sequence: CASSRDRGANEKLFF. CDR3 nucleotides: TGTGCCAGCAGCAGAGACAGGGGAGCTAATGAAAAACTGTTTTTT.

The chain uses TRBV10-3 and TRBJ1-3; D is ambiguous. Trimming cost V 9 bases and J 4 bases, with 10 bases left between them. Germline V gives CDR1 ENHRY, CDR2 SYGVKD. The CDR3 contains 12 residues. The CDR3 nucleotides are TGTGCCATTAGAGTTTGGGGAAACACCATATATTTT. This encodes CAIRVWGNTIYF.

This clone was detected only a few times. This chain connects TRBV19 to TRBJ2-1, with 9 bases aligning to TRBD2. This CDR3 has 14 residues. Germline V gene data show CDR1 as LNHDA and CDR2 as SQIVND (reference sequence). Losses at the gene ends were 4 bases for V and 8 bases for J; bases not matched to a gene: 6. In DNA, the CDR3 is TGTGCCAGTAGTAAGAAGCGGGGGGATGATGAGCAGTTCTTC. It encodes CASSKKRGDDEQFF.

The J gene is TRBJ2-1, the V gene TRBV27, with 8 bases matching TRBD1. CDR1 is MNHEY, CDR2 SMNVEV, per germline (reference sequence). The CDR3 is made up of 16 amino acids. Trimming cost V 6 bases and J 6 bases; bases outside gene matches: 13. The CDR3 is CASSSSGTGFINEQFF. In DNA form, the CDR3 reads TGTGCCAGCAGCTCATCCGGGACAGGATTTATCAATGAGCAGTTCTTC.